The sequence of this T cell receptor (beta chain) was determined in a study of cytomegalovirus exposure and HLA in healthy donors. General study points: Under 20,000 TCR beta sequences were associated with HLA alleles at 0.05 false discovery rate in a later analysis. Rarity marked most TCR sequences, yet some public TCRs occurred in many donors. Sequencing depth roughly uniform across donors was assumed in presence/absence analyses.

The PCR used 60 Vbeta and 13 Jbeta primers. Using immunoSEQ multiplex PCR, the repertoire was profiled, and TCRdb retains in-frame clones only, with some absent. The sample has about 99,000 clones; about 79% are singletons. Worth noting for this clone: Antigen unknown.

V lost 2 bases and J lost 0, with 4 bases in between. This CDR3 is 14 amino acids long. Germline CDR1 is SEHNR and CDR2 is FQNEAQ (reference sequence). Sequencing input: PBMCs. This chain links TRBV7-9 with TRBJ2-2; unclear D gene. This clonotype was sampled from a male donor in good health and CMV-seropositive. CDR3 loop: CASSLPSNTGELFF. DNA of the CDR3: TGTGCCAGCAGCTTACCCTCGAACACCGGGGAGCTGTTTTTT.